Listed here are 20 T cell receptor beta chains from one sample, sequenced in a study of T cell changes during pregnancy in multiple sclerosis. Here immunoSEQ multiplex PCR was the method, and the copy in TCRdb shows in-frame clones only, minus some. Among fewer than 60,000 clones listed, 80% to 95% were seen once. The sequences come from CD4+ T cells from peripheral blood mononuclear cells, collected after pregnancy. The receptors stem from a female donor with multiple sclerosis, enrolled in a pregnancy study.

CDR3 sequence: CASSNYRGEYGYTF. The DNA of the CDR3 is TGTGCCAGCAGTAATTACAGGGGGGAGTATGGCTACACCTTC. The V and J genes are TRBV27 and TRBJ1-2; 8 nucleotides line up with TRBD1. The V segment lost 5 bases and the J segment 5 bases; nucleotides outside the gene matches: 7. The CDR3 has 14 amino acids. Per germline, CDR1 MNHEY and CDR2 SMNVEV (reference sequence).

The chain uses TRBV7-9 and TRBJ1-4; D unresolved. The CDR3 contains 19 residues. Germline V gene lookup returns CDR1 SEHNR and CDR2 FQNEAQ (reference sequence). Trimming stripped 1 base from V and 0 bases from J, with 18 bases between. Here the CDR3 DNA reads TGTGCCAGCAGCTTAGGAGGAGGGAGGAGGGCTGCAACTAATGAAAAACTGTTTTTT. Amino acids: CASSLGGGRRAATNEKLFF. Full variable domain (rest looked up from reference TRBV7-9 and TRBJ1-4): DTGVSQNPRHKITKRGQNVTFRCDPISEHNRLYWYRQTLGQGPEFLTYFQNEAQLEKSRLLSDRFSAERPKGSFSTLEIQRTEQGDSAMYLCASSLGGGRRAATNEKLFFGSGTQLSVL.

The chain combines TRBV2 with TRBJ2-7; D is perhaps TRBD2 (6 bases). CDR3 length: 12 amino acids. V lost 10 bases and J lost 3, with 13 bases in between. Germline-derived CDR1 and CDR2 are SNHLY and FYNNEI. CDR3 bases: TGTGCCATCGGGATGGACTACTACGAGCAGTACTTC. Protein sequence: CAIGMDYYEQYF. Using reference TRBV2 and TRBJ2-7 for the parts outside the CDR3, the full variable domain is EPEVTQTPSHQVTQMGQEVILRCVPISNHLYFYWYRQILGQKVEFLVSFYNNEISEKSEIFDDQFSVERPDGSNFTLKIRSTKLEDSAMYFCAIGMDYYEQYFGPGTRLTVT.

V and J are TRBV7-2 and TRBJ1-6, with 8 nucleotides matching TRBD1. Germline lookup yields CDR1 SGHTA and CDR2 FQGNSA. V gave up 3 bases and J gave up 14 bases; unmatched junction bases: 12. The CDR3 totals 15 residues. The CDR3 DNA is TGTGCCAGCAGCTTCAGAGGACAGGGAATACCGGCCCTCCACTTT. Protein product: CASSFRGQGIPALHF.

The rearrangement joins TRBV15 to TRBJ2-3; 8 bases line up with TRBD2. After removal of 0 bases from V and 4 bases from J, the junction contained 6 bases not matched to a gene. The CDR3 runs 16 residues. Per germline, CDR1 LNHNV and CDR2 YYDKDF (reference sequence). CDR3 amino acids: CATSRDLGAGADTQYF. CDR3 bases: TGTGCCACCAGCAGAGATCTCGGAGCGGGGGCAGATACGCAGTATTTT.

The chain recombines TRBV19 with TRBJ2-5, with 7 nucleotides matching TRBD1. J gave up 6 bases and V 5 bases, and 9 bases lay outside the gene matches. Germline CDR1 LNHDA, CDR2 SQIVND (reference sequence). The CDR3 has 14 residues. The CDR3: CASSGATGVQTQYF. For the CDR3, the DNA is TGTGCCAGTAGTGGCGCTACAGGGGTTCAGACCCAGTACTTC.

This rearrangement joins TRBV7-3 to TRBJ2-7; possible D gene TRBD1, 5 bases. This CDR3 spans 12 amino acids. The V end was cut by 5 bases, the J end by 6 bases, with 11 bases between. Germline CDR1 reads SGHTA; CDR2 reads FQGTGA. CDR3 protein: CASSPQGGEQYF. CDR3 in DNA: TGTGCCAGCAGCCCGCAGGGTGGCGAGCAGTACTTC.

The chain couples TRBV11-2 to TRBJ2-3, with 9 bases fitting TRBD2. The CDR3 is 16 residues long. V trimming: 3 bases; J trimming: 2 bases; junction bases outside the gene matches: 6. Germline V CDR1 and CDR2: SGHAT, FQNNGV. The CDR3 nucleotides are TGTGCCAGCAGCTTTGTAGCGGGGGCTGACACAGATACGCAGTATTTT. Its translation is CASSFVAGADTDTQYF. The full variable domain, completed using reference TRBV11-2 and TRBJ2-3, is EAGVAQSPRYKIIEKRQSVAFWCNPISGHATLYWYQQILGQGPKLLIQFQNNGVVDDSQLPKDRFSAERLKGVDSTLKIQPAKLEDSAVYLCASSFVAGADTDTQYFGPGTRLTVL.

This clone was picked up one time. The rearrangement links TRBV4-3 to TRBJ2-7, with a possible D match to TRBD1 (6 bases). V was clipped by 4 bases and J by 0 bases, with 16 bases between them. This CDR3 has 16 amino acids. The germline V gene has CDR1 LGHNA and CDR2 YSLEER. The CDR3 DNA sequence: TGCGCCAGCAGCCGCCAACTGGGGGACAACTCCTACGAGCAGTACTTC. It specifies CASSRQLGDNSYEQYF.

The CDR3 reads CASSLSGGGGTQYF. In DNA, the CDR3 is TGTGCCAGCAGCCTTAGCGGGGGGGGAGGGACCCAGTACTTC. The chain has TRBV7-2 and TRBJ2-5; 11 bases fit TRBD2. Germline assignment: CDR1 SGHTA and CDR2 FQGNSA. The CDR3 has 14 residues. J gave up 7 bases and V 5 bases, and 6 bases lay outside the gene matches.

V usage is TRBV18 and J usage is TRBJ2-7; tentatively, D is TRBD1 (6 bases). V was trimmed by 4 bases and J by 7 bases, leaving 8 bases between them. The germline gives CDR1 KGHSH, CDR2 LQKENI. The CDR3 runs 11 residues. The DNA for the CDR3 is TGTGCCAGCTCACAGGGGGAGGAGCAGTACTTC. Its translation is CASSQGEEQYF.

The chain uses TRBV6-1 and TRBJ2-2, with 9 bases matching TRBD1. CDR1 is MNHNS, CDR2 SASEGT, per germline. The V and J ends lost 6 bases and 7 bases, in that order; junction bases with no gene match: 3. The CDR3 has 13 residues. CDR3 coding DNA: TGTGCCAGCAGGAACAGGGGGCGCGGGGAGCTGTTTTTT. This gives the protein CASRNRGRGELFF.

This clone was detected only a few times. The chain is built from TRBV2 and TRBJ1-5; 9 bases align to TRBD1. Germline loops: CDR1 SNHLY, CDR2 FYNNEI. The CDR3 has 17 amino acids. Trimming at V came to 4 bases and at J to 2 bases, leaving 9 bases not matched to a gene. The CDR3 region has the DNA TGTGCCAGCAGTGTGGGACAGGGAAGAGGTGGCAATCAGCCCCAGCATTTT. Translating gives CASSVGQGRGGNQPQHF.

The chain employs TRBV4-3 and TRBJ1-1; D possibly corresponds to TRBD1 (5 bases). Between the trimmed V and J ends, which lost 1 base and 0 bases, there was a span of 6 bases. CDR3 size: 14 residues. Germline V gives CDR1 LGHNA, CDR2 YSLEER. The CDR3 nucleotides are TGCGCCAGCAGCCAAGTGGGGCTGAACACTGAAGCTTTCTTT. Translation: CASSQVGLNTEAFF.

The chain employs TRBV9 and TRBJ1-2; D is possibly TRBD1 (6 bases). V lost 4 bases, J lost 7 bases, and 11 bases lay in between. The germline V gene has CDR1 SGDLS and CDR2 YYNGEE. CDR3 length: 12 amino acids. CDR3 nucleotide sequence: TGTGCCAGCAGCCCTCAGGGGAGTGGCTACACCTTC. As protein: CASSPQGSGYTF.

In its sample, this clone was seen once. The chain joins TRBV10-3 to TRBJ1-3; maybe TRBD1 (5 bases). The CDR3 is 14 amino acids. The germline gives CDR1 ENHRY, CDR2 SYGVKD. The V end was cut by 6 bases, the J end by 0 bases, with 9 bases between. CDR3: CAIRTVASGNTIYF. The CDR3 nucleotides are TGTGCCATCAGGACAGTGGCCTCTGGAAACACCATATATTTT.

This rearrangement joins TRBV29-1 to TRBJ2-1, with 8 bases aligning to TRBD2. Germline lookup yields CDR1 SQVTM and CDR2 ANQGSEA. The CDR3 is 14 residues long. The V and J ends lost 6 bases and 4 bases, in that order; junction bases with no gene match: 8. This chain's CDR3 is CSVLASGPYNEQFF. In DNA, the CDR3 is TGCAGCGTCCTCGCTAGCGGGCCTTACAATGAGCAGTTCTTC.

The chain is built from TRBV29-1 and TRBJ1-1; D is ambiguous. V lost 1 base and J 0 bases, leaving 6 bases between the germline ends. Germline CDR1 reads SQVTM; CDR2 reads ANQGSEA. This CDR3 is built from 13 residues. CDR3 protein: CSVEGRMNTEAFF. The CDR3 region has the DNA TGCAGCGTTGAAGGCAGAATGAACACTGAAGCTTTCTTT.

V usage is TRBV7-2 and J usage is TRBJ2-7, with D possibly matching TRBD1 (5 bases). The V and J ends lost 4 bases and 3 bases respectively, with 7 bases between them. The CDR3 runs to 12 residues. Germline CDR1 reads SGHTA; CDR2 reads FQGNSA. Here the CDR3 reads CASSSTDYEQYF. CDR3 coding DNA: TGTGCCAGCAGCTCGACAGACTACGAGCAGTACTTC.

This sequence joins TRBV7-6 and TRBJ2-7; 9 bases agree with TRBD1. J lost 2 bases, V lost 5 bases, and 1 base had no gene match. CDR3 length: 13 residues. CDR1 and CDR2 from the germline V gene are SGHVS and FNYEAQ. Written as DNA, the CDR3 is TGTGCCAGCAGCCGGGACAGGGCCTACGAGCAGTACTTC. Protein sequence: CASSRDRAYEQYF.